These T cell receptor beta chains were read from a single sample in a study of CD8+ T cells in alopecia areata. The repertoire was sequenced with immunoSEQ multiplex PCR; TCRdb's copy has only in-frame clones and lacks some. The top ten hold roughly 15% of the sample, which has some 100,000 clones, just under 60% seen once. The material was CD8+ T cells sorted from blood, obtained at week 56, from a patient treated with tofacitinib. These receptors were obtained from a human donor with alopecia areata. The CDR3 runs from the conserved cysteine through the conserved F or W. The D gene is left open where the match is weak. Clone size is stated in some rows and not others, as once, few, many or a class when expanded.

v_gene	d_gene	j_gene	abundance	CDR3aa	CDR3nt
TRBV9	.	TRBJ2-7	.	CASSAQRGTSSYEQYF	TGTGCCAGCAGCGCCCAAAGGGGGACCTCTTCCTACGAGCAGTACTTC
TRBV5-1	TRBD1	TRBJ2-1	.	CASSTTGTGYNEQFF	TGCGCCAGCAGCACAACGGGGACAGGGTACAATGAGCAGTTCTTC
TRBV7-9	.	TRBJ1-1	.	CASDPQESEAFF	TGTGCCAGCGATCCACAGGAATCCGAAGCTTTCTTT
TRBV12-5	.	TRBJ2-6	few	CASGLPHVLTF	TGTGCTAGTGGTTTGCCCCATGTCCTGACTTTC
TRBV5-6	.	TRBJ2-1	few	CASRDVYNEQFF	TGTGCCAGCAGGGACGTATACAATGAGCAGTTCTTC
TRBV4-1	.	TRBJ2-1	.	CASSQDEENEQFF	TGCGCCAGCAGCCAAGATGAAGAAAATGAGCAGTTCTTC
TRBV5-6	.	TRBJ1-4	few	CASSSDRTNEKLFF	TGTGCCAGCAGCTCCGACCGAACTAATGAAAAACTGTTTTTT
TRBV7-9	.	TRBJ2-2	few	CASSHPQDPGELFF	TGTGCCAGCAGCCACCCTCAGGACCCCGGGGAGCTGTTTTTT
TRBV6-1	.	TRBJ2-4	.	CASSPIWGKDIQYF	TGTGCCAGCAGCCCCATCTGGGGAAAGGACATTCAGTACTTC
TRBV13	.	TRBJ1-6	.	CASSSSVAPLHF	TGTGCCAGCAGTTCCTCCGTAGCACCCCTCCACTTT
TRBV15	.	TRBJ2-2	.	CATSREGFTGANTGELFF	TGTGCCACCAGCAGAGAAGGTTTCACAGGAGCGAACACCGGGGAGCTGTTTTTT
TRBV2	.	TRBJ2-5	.	CASSEVSTELETQYF	TGTGCCAGCAGTGAGGTTTCGACTGAGCTAGAGACCCAGTACTTC
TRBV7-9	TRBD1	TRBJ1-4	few	CASSYGQGDGKEKLFF	TGTGCCAGCAGCTACGGACAGGGGGACGGGAAAGAAAAACTGTTTTTT
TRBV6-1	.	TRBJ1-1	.	CASRVLTEGEAFF	TGTGCCAGCAGGGTTCTGACAGAGGGTGAAGCTTTCTTT
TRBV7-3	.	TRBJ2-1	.	CASSLTDRRNPHNEQFF	TGTGCCAGCAGCTTAACTGACAGGCGGAATCCGCACAATGAGCAGTTCTTC
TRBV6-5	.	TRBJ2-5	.	CASSYISQETQYF	TGTGCCAGCAGTTATATAAGTCAAGAGACCCAGTACTTC
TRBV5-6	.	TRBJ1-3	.	CASSNGDSGNTIYF	TGTGCCAGCAGCAACGGGGACTCTGGAAACACCATATATTTT
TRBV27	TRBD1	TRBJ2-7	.	CASSLTMAGGLSSEQYF	TGTGCCAGCAGTTTAACGATGGCAGGGGGTCTCTCCTCCGAGCAGTACTTC